This T cell receptor (beta chain) came from a study of shared clonotypes between healthy human individuals. General observations from the study: Generation probabilities of non-shared clonotypes were lower (relative to those shared by all four donors). Sharing of clonotypes among donors was expected to vary with sequencing depth.

Comments on this clone: Its cognate antigen is unknown.

The table came from immunoSEQ multiplex PCR; TCRdb's copy has only in-frame clones and leaves some out. The table lists hundreds of thousands of clones, about 95% of them singletons. This CDR3 is 16 amino acids long. Germline V gene lookup returns CDR1 SGHTA and CDR2 FQGNSA. J gave up 5 bases and V 1 base, and 5 bases lay outside the gene matches. Naive-designated CD8 cells lacked CD45RO, were positively enriched for CCR7, and omitted terminally differentiated effector memory CD45RA+ cells. The chain is built from TRBV7-2 and TRBJ2-1; 10 bases are shared with TRBD2. Sequencing used naive CD8+ T cells sorted from blood. The origin of this receptor is a woman aged 25 to 39 in good health. The DNA for the CDR3 is TGTGCCAGCAGCTTAGGGAGCGGGAGGGAAAACAATGAGCAGTTCTTC. Amino acids: CASSLGSGRENNEQFF.